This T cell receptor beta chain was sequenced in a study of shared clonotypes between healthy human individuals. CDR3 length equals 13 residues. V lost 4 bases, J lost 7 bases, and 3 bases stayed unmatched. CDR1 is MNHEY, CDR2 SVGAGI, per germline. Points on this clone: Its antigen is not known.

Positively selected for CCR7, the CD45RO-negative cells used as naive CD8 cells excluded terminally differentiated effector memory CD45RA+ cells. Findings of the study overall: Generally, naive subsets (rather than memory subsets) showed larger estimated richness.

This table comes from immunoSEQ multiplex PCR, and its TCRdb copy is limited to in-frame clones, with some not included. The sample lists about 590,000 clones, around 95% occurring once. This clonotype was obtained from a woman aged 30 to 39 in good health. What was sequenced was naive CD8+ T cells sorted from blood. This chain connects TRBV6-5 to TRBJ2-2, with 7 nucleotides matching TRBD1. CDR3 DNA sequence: TGTGCCAGCAGTTCGCAGGGGGTCGGGGAGCTGTTTTTT. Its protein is CASSSQGVGELFF.